The clone carrying this T cell receptor (beta chain) was observed many times. Antigen specificity is unknown. TCR beta VDJ combinations and CDR3 sequences were profiled from genomic DNA. TCRdb reprocessed the reads with MiXCR, giving one entry per CDR3 protein. Here the sample spans approximately 170,000 distinct CDR3 sequences, approximately 44% being singletons. Sequenced patients had shown CD8+CD57+ cell expansion by flow cytometry. The data belong to a study of CD8+CD57+ T cells in acquired aplastic anemia. Across the whole study: Mean DNA quantity obtained from sorted CD4+ and CD8+ cells was approximately 3 ug. Study results and limitations: Fewer than 35 CD8+ CDR3 sequences occurred in both the patients and the controls.

The TCR was taken from a human donor with aplastic anemia. Material for sequencing was sorted CD4+, CD8+, or CD8+CD57+ T cells (not recorded which) from PBMCs.

CDR3 loop: CASSLGRGETQYF. The CDR3 DNA sequence: TGTGCCAGCAGTTTAGGCAGGGGAGAGACCCAGTACTTC. The rearrangement uses TRBV12-3 or TRBV12-4 and TRBJ2-5; D may be TRBD1 (6 bases). The CDR3 extends over 13 amino acids. V dropped 1 base and J dropped 4 bases, with 7 bases sitting between them.